Shown below are 10 T cell receptor beta chains from a single sample sequenced in a study of T cells after yellow fever vaccination. One entry per CDR3 protein, called by TCRdb with MiXCR from the 5' RACE reads. In the table there are under 150,000 distinct CDR3 sequences, 7.7% of which are singletons. The sample was CD4+ T cells sorted from PBMCs, taken 5 days after the yellow fever booster vaccination. Receptors were obtained from a man in his thirties or forties who received the YFV17D yellow fever vaccine.

This clonotype has ten or more counts. The chain links TRBV10-3 to TRBJ1-2; tentative D call: TRBD1 (5 bases). Germline CDR1 ENHRY, CDR2 SYGVKD. The CDR3 consists of 11 residues. V was shortened by 6 bases and J by 6 bases, with 8 bases between the two germline ends. CDR3 DNA sequence: TGTGCCATCAGCAGGGCCAATGGCTACACCTTC. This sequence encodes CAISRANGYTF.

The table lists this clonotype with a few counts. A junction boundary mismatches the germline segment, possibly from a read error. The chain joins TRBV20-1 to TRBJ2-7; TRBD2 matches 7 bases. The CDR3 has 17 residues. Germline CDR1 and CDR2: DFQATT and SNEGSKA (reference sequence). In nucleotides, the CDR3 is TGCTGTGCTAGTCTAGTACTAGCGTTGGCCGGCACCTACGAGCAGTACTTC. Translating it yields CCASLVLALAGTYEQYF.

Regarding this clonotype: A read error may explain this, as a much larger clone is one base away. The chain joins TRBV6-1 to TRBJ1-2; D unresolved. CDR1 and CDR2 from the germline V gene are MNHNS and SASEGT. This CDR3 has 14 amino acids. CDR3 bases: TGTGCCAGCAGGGAACCGGGTTTCTACTATGGCCACACCTTC. This sequence encodes CASREPGFYYGHTF.

This clonotype has at least ten counts. The rearrangement joins TRBV7-2 to TRBJ2-1; D is undetermined. The CDR3 contains 15 residues. V lost 1 base, J lost 4 bases, and 11 bases lay in between. CDR1 is SGHTA, CDR2 FQGNSA, per germline. This CDR3 reads CASSLEVRSYNEQFF. CDR3 coding DNA: TGTGCCAGCAGCTTAGAGGTGCGTTCATACAATGAGCAGTTCTTC.

This clonotype was counted ten times or more. This chain joins TRBV6-1 and TRBJ2-7; 9 positions match TRBD2. The CDR3 contains 14 residues. Trimming at V came to 6 bases and at J to 0 bases, leaving 3 bases not matched to a gene. Germline CDR1 MNHNS, CDR2 SASEGT. CDR3 protein: CASRGLAYSYEQYF. The DNA for the CDR3 is TGTGCCAGCAGAGGACTAGCGTACTCCTACGAGCAGTACTTC.

This clonotype was seen a few times. The V call is TRBV29-1, the J call TRBJ2-6; possibly TRBD2 for D (5 bases). Germline assignment: CDR1 SQVTM and CDR2 ANQGSEA. The CDR3 sequence is 14 residues long. Trimming shortened V by 6 bases and J by 0 bases, and 9 bases separated the two germline ends. This chain's CDR3 is CSVTTDSGANVLTF. The CDR3, as DNA: TGCAGCGTGACTACGGACTCTGGGGCCAACGTCCTGACTTTC.

This clonotype has ten or more counts. The gene calls are TRBV9 and TRBJ2-5, with no clear D. Trimming pared 0 bases from V and 5 bases from J, leaving 14 bases between. The CDR3 totals 15 residues. The germline V gene has CDR1 SGDLS and CDR2 YYNGEE. CDR3 sequence reads: CASSVAYGAYETQYF. CDR3 DNA sequence: TGTGCCAGCAGCGTAGCTTACGGAGCGTATGAGACCCAGTACTTC. Using reference TRBV9 and TRBJ2-5 for the parts outside the CDR3, the full variable domain is DSGVTQTPKHLITATGQRVTLRCSPRSGDLSVYWYQQSLDQGLQFLIQYYNGEERAKGNILERFSAQQFPDLHSELNLSSLELGDSALYFCASSVAYGAYETQYFGPGTRLLVL.

This clonotype occurred many times. This chain links TRBV5-6 with TRBJ2-5, with 9 bases aligning to TRBD2. The junction had 11 bases not matched to a gene; V was cut back by 1 base and J by 7 bases. The CDR3 has 16 amino acids. Germline assignment: CDR1 SGHDT and CDR2 YYEEEE. CDR3 in DNA: TGTGCCAGCAGCTTGATGAGCGGGAGGCCTCTAGGGACCCAGTACTTC. Its protein product is CASSLMSGRPLGTQYF. The whole variable domain, filled in from reference TRBV5-6 and TRBJ2-5, reads DAGVTQSPTHLIKTRGQQVTLRCSPKSGHDTVSWYQQALGQGPQFIFQYYEEEERQRGNFPDRFSGHQFPNYSSELNVNALLLGDSALYLCASSLMSGRPLGTQYFGPGTRLLVL.

This clonotype was counted at least ten times. The V and J genes are TRBV12-3 or TRBV12-4 and TRBJ1-6; TRBD1 aligns across 8 bases. V lost 7 bases, J lost 8 bases, and 7 bases stayed unmatched. The CDR3 sequence is 14 residues long. The chain's CDR3 is CASIKTGVDSPLHF. The DNA for the CDR3 is TGTGCCAGCATCAAGACAGGGGTGGATTCACCCCTCCACTTT.

In its sample, this clonotype was seen many times. This rearrangement joins TRBV7-2 to TRBJ2-7; unclear D gene. Trimming took off 9 bases at V and 4 bases at J, with 7 bases between the two ends. CDR1 and CDR2 (germline): SGHTA, FQGNSA. This CDR3 is 10 amino acids long. The DNA of the CDR3 is TGTGCCAGGAGGTGGTACGAGCAGTACTTC. Protein: CARRWYEQYF.